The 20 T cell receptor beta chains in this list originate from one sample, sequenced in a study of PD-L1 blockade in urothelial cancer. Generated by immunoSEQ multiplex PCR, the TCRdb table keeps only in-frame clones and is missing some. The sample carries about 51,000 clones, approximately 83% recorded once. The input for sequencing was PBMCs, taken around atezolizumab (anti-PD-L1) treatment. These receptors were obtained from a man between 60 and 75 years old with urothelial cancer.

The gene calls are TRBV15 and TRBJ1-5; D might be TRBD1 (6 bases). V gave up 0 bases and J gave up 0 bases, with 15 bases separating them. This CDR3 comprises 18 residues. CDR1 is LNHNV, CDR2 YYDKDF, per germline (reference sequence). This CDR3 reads CATSRDPAGVGSNQPQHF. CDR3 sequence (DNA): TGTGCCACCAGCAGAGATCCGGCAGGGGTAGGTAGCAATCAGCCCCAGCATTTT.

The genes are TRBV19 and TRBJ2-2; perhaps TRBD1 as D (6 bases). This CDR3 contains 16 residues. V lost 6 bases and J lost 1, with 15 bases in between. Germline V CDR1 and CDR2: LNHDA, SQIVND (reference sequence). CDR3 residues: CASSTDSRLNTGELFF. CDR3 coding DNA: TGTGCCAGTAGCACGGACAGTAGGCTGAACACCGGGGAGCTGTTTTTT.

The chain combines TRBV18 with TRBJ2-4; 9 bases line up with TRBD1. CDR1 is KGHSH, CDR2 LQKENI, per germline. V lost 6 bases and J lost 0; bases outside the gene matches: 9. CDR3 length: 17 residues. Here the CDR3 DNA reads TGTGCCAGCTCGCCCGGGACAGGGAGTTTAGCCAAAAACATTCAGTACTTC. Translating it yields CASSPGTGSLAKNIQYF.

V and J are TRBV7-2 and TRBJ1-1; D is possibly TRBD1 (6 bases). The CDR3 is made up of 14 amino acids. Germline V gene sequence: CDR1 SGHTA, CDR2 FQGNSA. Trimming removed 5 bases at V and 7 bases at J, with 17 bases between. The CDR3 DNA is TGTGCCAGCAGCCGCTACGACAGGCCCAGTGAAGCTTTCTTT. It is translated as CASSRYDRPSEAFF.

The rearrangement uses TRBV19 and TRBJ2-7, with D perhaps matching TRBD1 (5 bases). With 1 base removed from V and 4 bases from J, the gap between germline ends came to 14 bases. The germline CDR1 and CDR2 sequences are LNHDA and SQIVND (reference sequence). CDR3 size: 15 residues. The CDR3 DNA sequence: TGTGCCAGTAGTATAGTTCAGGGAACCCTATACGAGCAGTACTTC. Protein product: CASSIVQGTLYEQYF.

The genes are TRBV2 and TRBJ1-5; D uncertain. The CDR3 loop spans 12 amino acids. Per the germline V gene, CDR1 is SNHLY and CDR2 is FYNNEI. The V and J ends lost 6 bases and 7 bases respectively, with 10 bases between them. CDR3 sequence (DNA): TGTGCCAGCAGAGATCCGAGACAGCCCCAGCATTTT. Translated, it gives CASRDPRQPQHF.

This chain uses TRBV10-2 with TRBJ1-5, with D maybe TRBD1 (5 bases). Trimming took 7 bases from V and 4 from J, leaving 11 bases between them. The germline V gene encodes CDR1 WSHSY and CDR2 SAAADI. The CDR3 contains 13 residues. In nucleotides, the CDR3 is TGCGCCAGCAAAGGGGAAGGAAATCAGCCCCAGCATTTT. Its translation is CASKGEGNQPQHF.

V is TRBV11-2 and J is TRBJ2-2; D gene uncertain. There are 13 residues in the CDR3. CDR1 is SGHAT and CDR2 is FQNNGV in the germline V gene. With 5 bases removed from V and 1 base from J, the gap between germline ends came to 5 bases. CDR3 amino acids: CASSLRNTGELFF. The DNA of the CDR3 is TGTGCCAGCAGCCTTAGGAACACCGGGGAGCTGTTTTTT.

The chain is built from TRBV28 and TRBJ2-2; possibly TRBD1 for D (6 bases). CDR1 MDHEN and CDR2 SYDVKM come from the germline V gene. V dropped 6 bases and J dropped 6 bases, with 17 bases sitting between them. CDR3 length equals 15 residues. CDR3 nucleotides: TGTGCCAGCAGAACAGGGCAAAAAGGGGCCGGGGAGCTGTTTTTT. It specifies CASRTGQKGAGELFF.

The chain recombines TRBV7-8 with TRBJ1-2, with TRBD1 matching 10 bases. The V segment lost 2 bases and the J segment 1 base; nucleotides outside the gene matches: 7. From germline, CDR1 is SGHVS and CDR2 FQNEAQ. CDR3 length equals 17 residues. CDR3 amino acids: CASSLRGGQGVNYGYTF. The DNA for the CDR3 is TGTGCCAGCAGCTTAAGGGGTGGACAGGGGGTTAACTATGGCTACACCTTC.

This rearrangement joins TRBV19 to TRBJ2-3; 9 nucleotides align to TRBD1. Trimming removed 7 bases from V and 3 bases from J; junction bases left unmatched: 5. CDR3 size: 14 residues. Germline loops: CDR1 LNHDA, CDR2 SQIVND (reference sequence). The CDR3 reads CASKAGTGTDTQYF. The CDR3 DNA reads TGTGCCAGTAAAGCCGGGACAGGGACAGATACGCAGTATTTT.

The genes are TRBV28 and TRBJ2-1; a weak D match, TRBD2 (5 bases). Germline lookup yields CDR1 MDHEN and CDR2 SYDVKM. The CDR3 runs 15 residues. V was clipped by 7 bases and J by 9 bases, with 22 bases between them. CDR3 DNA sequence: TGTGCCAGCACCTCGACTACTACGGGTTTTCGTGAGCAGTTCTTC. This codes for CASTSTTTGFREQFF. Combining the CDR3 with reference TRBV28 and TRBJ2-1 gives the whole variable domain DVKVTQSSRYLVKRTGEKVFLECVQDMDHENMFWYRQDPGLGLRLIYFSYDVKMKEKGDIPEGYSVSREKKERFSLILESASTNQTSMYLCASTSTTTGFREQFFGPGTRLTVL.

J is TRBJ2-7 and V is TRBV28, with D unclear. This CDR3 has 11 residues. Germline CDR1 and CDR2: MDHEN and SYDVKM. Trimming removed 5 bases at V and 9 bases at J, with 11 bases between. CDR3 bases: TGTGCCAGCAGTCGGCCGACACGGCAGTACTTC. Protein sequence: CASSRPTRQYF. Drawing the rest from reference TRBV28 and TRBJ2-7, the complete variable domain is DVKVTQSSRYLVKRTGEKVFLECVQDMDHENMFWYRQDPGLGLRLIYFSYDVKMKEKGDIPEGYSVSREKKERFSLILESASTNQTSMYLCASSRPTRQYFGPGTRLTVT.

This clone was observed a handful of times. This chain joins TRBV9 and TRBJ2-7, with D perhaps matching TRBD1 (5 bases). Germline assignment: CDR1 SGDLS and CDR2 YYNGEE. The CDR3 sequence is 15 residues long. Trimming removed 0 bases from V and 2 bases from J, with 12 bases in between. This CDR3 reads CASSVAAGHTYEQYF. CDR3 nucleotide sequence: TGTGCCAGCAGCGTAGCGGCAGGGCACACCTACGAGCAGTACTTC.

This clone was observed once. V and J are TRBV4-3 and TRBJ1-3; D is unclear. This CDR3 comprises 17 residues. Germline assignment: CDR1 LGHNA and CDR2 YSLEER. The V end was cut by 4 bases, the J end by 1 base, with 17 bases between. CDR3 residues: CASSPEEITPSGNTIYF. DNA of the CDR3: TGCGCCAGCAGCCCCGAAGAGATAACGCCATCTGGAAACACCATATATTTT.

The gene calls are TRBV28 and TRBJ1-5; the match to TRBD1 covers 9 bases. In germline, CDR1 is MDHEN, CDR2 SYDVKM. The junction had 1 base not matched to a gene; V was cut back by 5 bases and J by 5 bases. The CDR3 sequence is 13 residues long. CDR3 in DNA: TGTGCCAGCAGTCGGACAGGGGATCAGCCCCAGCATTTT. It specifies CASSRTGDQPQHF.

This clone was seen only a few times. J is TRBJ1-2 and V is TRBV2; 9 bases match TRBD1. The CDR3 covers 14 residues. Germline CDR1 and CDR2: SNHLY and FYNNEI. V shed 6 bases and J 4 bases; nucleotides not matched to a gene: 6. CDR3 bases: TGTGCCAGCAGGGGGGACAGGGAGGGCTATGGCTACACCTTC. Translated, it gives CASRGDREGYGYTF.

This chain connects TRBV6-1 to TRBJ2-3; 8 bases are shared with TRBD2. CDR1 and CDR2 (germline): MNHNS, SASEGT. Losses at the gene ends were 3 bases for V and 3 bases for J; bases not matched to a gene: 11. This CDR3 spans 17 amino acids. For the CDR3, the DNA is TGTGCCAGCAGTGAGGGGGGCGGGGGGAGAATGACAGATACGCAGTATTTT. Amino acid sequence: CASSEGGGGRMTDTQYF.

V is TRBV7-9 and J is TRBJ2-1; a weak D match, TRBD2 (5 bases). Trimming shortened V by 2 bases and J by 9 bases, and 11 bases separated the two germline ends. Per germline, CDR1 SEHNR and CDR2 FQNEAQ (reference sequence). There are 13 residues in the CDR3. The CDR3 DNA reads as TGTGCCAGCAGCTTACGGGAAATTGGTGAGCAGTTCTTC. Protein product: CASSLREIGEQFF.

The CDR3 nucleotides are TGTGCCAGCTCACCACCGGGACTCCAAGAGACCCAGTACTTC. Amino acids: CASSPPGLQETQYF. This chain uses TRBV18 with TRBJ2-5; possible D gene TRBD2, 6 bases. Looked up from germline, CDR1 is KGHSH and CDR2 is LQKENI. The CDR3 is made up of 14 amino acids. V shed 0 bases and J shed 1 base, with 6 bases lying between them. Full variable domain (missing parts from reference TRBV18 and TRBJ2-5): NAGVMQNPRHLVRRRGQEARLRCSPMKGHSHVYWYRQLPEEGLKFMVYLQKENIIDESGMPKERFSAEFPKEGPSILRIQQVVRGDSAAYFCASSPPGLQETQYFGPGTRLLVL.